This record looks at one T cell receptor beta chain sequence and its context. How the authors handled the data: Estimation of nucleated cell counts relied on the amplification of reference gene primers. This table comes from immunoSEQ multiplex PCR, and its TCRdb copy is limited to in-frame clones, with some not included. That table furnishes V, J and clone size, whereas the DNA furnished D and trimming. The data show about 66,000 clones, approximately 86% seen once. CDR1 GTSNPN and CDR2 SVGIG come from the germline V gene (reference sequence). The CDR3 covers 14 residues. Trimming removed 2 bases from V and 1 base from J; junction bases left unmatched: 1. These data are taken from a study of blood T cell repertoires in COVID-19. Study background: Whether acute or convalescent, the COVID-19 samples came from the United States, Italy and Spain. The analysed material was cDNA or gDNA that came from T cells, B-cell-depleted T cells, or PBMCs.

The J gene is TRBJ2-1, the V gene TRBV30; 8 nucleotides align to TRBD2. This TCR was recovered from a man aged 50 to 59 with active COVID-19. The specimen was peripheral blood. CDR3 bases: TGTGCCTGGAGTTCGGGGGGGTCCTACAATGAGCAGTTCTTC. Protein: CAWSSGGSYNEQFF.